The 21 T cell receptor beta chains below all came from one sample that was sequenced in a study of graft-versus-host responses after intestinal transplantation. Method: immunoSEQ multiplex PCR; TCRdb's copy keeps in-frame clones and lacks some. The sample holds about 20,000 clones, around nine tenths seen once. The source material was PBMCs, sampled around 230 days after intestinal transplant. The receptors shown here come from a human patient who received an intestinal transplant, so some T cells may come from the graft donor.

V usage is TRBV19 and J usage is TRBJ2-7; no clear D gene. The CDR3 covers 13 residues. Germline CDR1 is LNHDA and CDR2 is SQIVND (reference sequence). V shed 7 bases and J shed 6 bases, with 16 bases lying between them. The DNA of the CDR3 is TGTGCCAGTAATCCCGAGGATCTAACCGAGCAGTACTTC. This translates into CASNPEDLTEQYF.

This chain joins TRBV5-5 and TRBJ2-7; perhaps TRBD1 as D (6 bases). The germline V gene encodes CDR1 SGHKS and CDR2 YYEKEE (reference sequence). The CDR3 loop spans 15 amino acids. Trimming left V 1 base short and J 3 bases short, with 14 bases between. CDR3 sequence: CASSLTEQGFYEQYF. Here the CDR3 DNA reads TGTGCCAGCAGCTTGACAGAACAGGGTTTCTACGAGCAGTACTTC.

The CDR3 region is CASSQNANTEAFF. CDR3 nucleotides: TGTGCCAGCTCACAAAACGCGAACACTGAAGCTTTCTTT. This rearrangement joins TRBV18 to TRBJ1-1; no firm D call. The CDR3 has 13 residues. Trimming took off 4 bases at V and 1 base at J, with 7 bases between the two ends. CDR1 is KGHSH, CDR2 LQKENI, per germline.

The chain is built from TRBV6-5 and TRBJ1-1; D ambiguous. Germline lookup yields CDR1 MNHEY and CDR2 SVGAGI. The V gene lost 4 bases and the J gene lost 1 base, with 10 bases spanning the gap. There are 14 residues in the CDR3. CDR3 nucleotide sequence: TGTGCCAGCAGTTCGGGAATCACGAACACTGAAGCTTTCTTT. Encoded protein: CASSSGITNTEAFF.

The V call is TRBV7-5, the J call TRBJ1-3. TRBV7-5 is a documented pseudogene. The CDR3 spans 16 residues. Here the CDR3 reads CVRSLARSGSGNTIYF. CDR3 nucleotide sequence: TGTGTCAGAAGCTTAGCCCGTTCCGGCTCTGGAAACACCATATATTTT.

Of note for this clone: One end of the junction does not line up with germline, which may come from a read error. The genes are TRBV5-1 and TRBJ1-1, with D perhaps matching TRBD1 (5 bases). CDR3 length equals 15 residues. CDR1 and CDR2 from the germline V gene are SGHRS and YFSETQ. Written as DNA, the CDR3 is TGTGCCAGCAGCCCCCCGGCTGGGGGTAGGACTGAAGCTTTCTTT. This translates into CASSPPAGGRTEAFF.

The genes are TRBV11-2 and TRBJ2-7; tentative D call: TRBD1 (6 bases). CDR1 SGHAT and CDR2 FQNNGV come from the germline V gene. Trimming shortened V by 5 bases and J by 8 bases, and 10 bases separated the two germline ends. This CDR3 has 11 residues. Here the CDR3 reads CASSHRVQQYF. The CDR3 DNA is TGTGCCAGCAGCCACAGGGTTCAGCAGTACTTC.

CDR3: CRGFVKDSSYEQYF. DNA of the CDR3: TGCAGAGGATTCGTTAAGGACAGTTCCTACGAGCAGTACTTC. V is TRBV29-1 and J is TRBJ2-7, with D perhaps matching TRBD1 (6 bases). The length of the CDR3 is 14 residues. Germline-derived CDR1 and CDR2 are SQVTM and ANQGSEA.

About this clone: The junction shows a germline mismatch at one end, possibly a read error. Other DNA sequences in the same sample also yield this CDR3. The chain employs TRBV10-3 and TRBJ2-1; unclear D gene. Germline CDR1 reads ENHRY; CDR2 reads SYGVKD. This CDR3 has 13 amino acids. The CDR3 nucleotides read TGTGCCATCAGTGCGGTCCCCTACAATGAACAGTTCTTC. It specifies CAISAVPYNEQFF.

This sequence joins TRBV29-1 and TRBJ2-5, with a possible D match to TRBD1 (5 bases). The V and J ends lost 4 bases and 5 bases respectively, with 14 bases between them. Germline CDR1 is SQVTM and CDR2 is ANQGSEA. The CDR3 runs to 13 residues. The CDR3 DNA is TGCAGCGTTGTCTCAGGGTGGCGGGAGACCCAGTACTTC. It translates to CSVVSGWRETQYF.

This chain connects TRBV6-1 to TRBJ1-5; unclear D gene. Trimming cost V 3 bases and J 1 base, with 7 bases left between them. CDR1 and CDR2 (germline): MNHNS, SASEGT. The CDR3 extends over 14 amino acids. The CDR3 region is CASSDMDSNQPQHF. The CDR3 bases are TGTGCCAGCAGTGATATGGACAGCAATCAGCCCCAGCATTTT.

This chain connects TRBV30 to TRBJ2-3; possibly TRBD1 or TRBD2 for D (7 bases each). In germline, CDR1 is GTSNPN, CDR2 SVGIG (reference sequence). V lost 3 bases, J lost 4 bases, and 14 bases lay in between. The CDR3 sequence is 14 residues long. This CDR3 reads CAWSQGGIADTQYF. CDR3 bases: TGTGCCTGGAGCCAGGGGGGGATCGCAGATACGCAGTATTTT.

The chain carries TRBV4-2 and TRBJ2-5, with D tentatively TRBD2 (7 bases). The length of the CDR3 is 15 residues. Trimming stripped 4 bases from V and 3 bases from J, with 15 bases between. The V gene's germline CDR1 is LGHNA and CDR2 YNFKEQ. CDR3 coding DNA: TGTGCCAGCAGCCCCCTGGGGGGGCGGGAAGAGACCCAGTACTTC. It yields the protein CASSPLGGREETQYF.

This clone has just a few counts. This rearrangement joins TRBV10-2 to TRBJ2-1; 9 bases match TRBD2. V was pared by 2 bases and J by 4 bases, with 6 bases of the junction left unmatched. Germline V gives CDR1 WSHSY, CDR2 SAAADI. The length of the CDR3 is 16 residues. Here the CDR3 DNA reads TGCGCCAGCAGTGAGGGGGCGGGGGGGGAATACAATGAGCAGTTCTTC. As protein: CASSEGAGGEYNEQFF.

This sequence joins TRBV7-4 and TRBJ1-1, with 7 positions matching TRBD1. The CDR3 contains 13 residues. Trimming at V came to 3 bases and at J to 8 bases, leaving 6 bases not matched to a gene. Germline V gene lookup returns CDR1 SGHVT and CDR2 SQSDAQ. The CDR3 loop is CASSFYGTDEAFF. The CDR3 nucleotides read TGTGCCAGCAGCTTTTACGGGACAGACGAAGCTTTCTTT.

In the case of this clone: A read error may produce the germline difference seen at one junction end. This chain joins TRBV18 and TRBJ2-3; D uncertain. There are 12 residues in the CDR3. Per germline, CDR1 KGHSH and CDR2 LQKENI. The CDR3 region is CASSPFGNPLHF. The CDR3 DNA reads TGTGCCAGCTCACCTTTTGGGAACCCGCTACATTTT.

The chain links TRBV7-2 to TRBJ2-5; possibly TRBD2 for D (5 bases). The CDR3 is 12 amino acids. The germline V and J ends were trimmed by 4 bases and 5 bases, with 8 bases remaining between them. Looked up from germline, CDR1 is SGHTA and CDR2 is FQGNSA. The CDR3 DNA follows: TGTGCCAGCAGCTCGAGGAGGGAGACCCAGTACTTC. It specifies CASSSRRETQYF. The complete variable domain, with remaining parts taken from reference TRBV7-2 and TRBJ2-5, reads GAGVSQSPSNKVTEKGKDVELRCDPISGHTALYWYRQSLGQGLEFLIYFQGNSAPDKSGLPSDRFSAERTGGSVSTLTIQRTQQEDSAVYLCASSSRRETQYFGPGTRLLVL.

The V and J genes are TRBV19 and TRBJ1-5, with 7 bases lining up with TRBD1. This CDR3 has 15 amino acids. The V gene end was trimmed by 3 bases and the J gene end by 4 bases; junction bases not matched to a gene: 6. Germline CDR1 is LNHDA and CDR2 is SQIVND (reference sequence). The CDR3 DNA reads as TGTGCCAGTAGTATTTATGACAGGGATAATCAGCCCCAGCATTTT. It translates to CASSIYDRDNQPQHF.

The V gene is TRBV15, the J gene TRBJ1-1; a weak D match, TRBD1 (5 bases). CDR3 size: 14 residues. CDR1 is LNHNV, CDR2 YYDKDF, per germline (reference sequence). With 4 bases removed from V and 11 bases from J, the gap between germline ends came to 20 bases. This chain's CDR3 is CATSKMDTLSGAFF. The DNA for the CDR3 is TGTGCCACCAGCAAAATGGACACCTTATCAGGCGCTTTCTTT.

This clone was seen a handful of times. A much larger clone differs by one base, so this may be a read error. The chain joins TRBV6-1 to TRBJ2-7, with D perhaps assigned TRBD1 or TRBD2 (5 bases each). The ends were cut back, 1 base at V and 3 bases at J, with 10 bases in the middle. The germline V gene has CDR1 MNHNS and CDR2 SASEGT. This CDR3 has 14 residues. The CDR3 region has the DNA TGTGCCAGCAGTGAAGGAACAGGAGGCTACGAGCAGTACTTC. Its protein product is CASSEGTGGYEQYF.

This chain joins TRBV2 and TRBJ1-1, with unresolved D. V was clipped by 6 bases and J by 0 bases, with 11 bases between them. Germline V CDR1 and CDR2: SNHLY, FYNNEI. This CDR3 contains 14 residues. The DNA of the CDR3 is TGTGCCAGCAGCCCGACAAGTATGAACACTGAAGCTTTCTTT. Its protein is CASSPTSMNTEAFF.